The 3 T cell receptor beta chains presented below share a single source sample, sequenced in a study of cytomegalovirus exposure and HLA in healthy donors. 13 Jbeta primers and 60 Vbeta primers were used for the PCR. Sequencing used immunoSEQ multiplex PCR; TCRdb keeps in-frame clones, though not all of them. The data hold about 120,000 clones, with around 80% observed a single time. The sample was PBMCs. These receptors all come from a female donor in good health and CMV-seropositive.

CDR3 loop: CASSPIEGSVGYTF. The CDR3 nucleotides are TGTGCCAGCTCACCAATAGAGGGTTCGGTTGGCTACACCTTC. The chain recombines TRBV18 with TRBJ1-2, with D unclear. V was clipped by 2 bases and J by 7 bases, with 14 bases between them. Germline CDR1 and CDR2: KGHSH and LQKENI. The CDR3 consists of 14 residues.

V gene TRBV7-2 combines with J gene TRBJ2-7, with TRBD2 as a possible D gene (6 bases). V lost 8 bases and J 1 base, leaving 15 bases between the germline ends. Germline CDR1 reads SGHTA; CDR2 reads FQGNSA. This CDR3 contains 14 residues. CDR3 DNA: TGTGCCAGCTCTGGTGGGGGGATATCCTACGAGCAGTACTTC. Its translation: CASSGGGISYEQYF.

The V and J genes are TRBV27 and TRBJ1-4; 9 bases are shared with TRBD1. In germline, CDR1 is MNHEY, CDR2 SMNVEV (reference sequence). The CDR3 totals 15 residues. V lost 5 bases, J lost 8 bases, and 9 bases stayed unmatched. The CDR3 region has the DNA TGTGCCAGCAGTGAGCACAGGGGGCGAGGGGAAAAACTGTTTTTT. This codes for CASSEHRGRGEKLFF. Full variable domain (missing parts from reference TRBV27 and TRBJ1-4): EAQVTQNPRYLITVTGKKLTVTCSQNMNHEYMSWYRQDPGLGLRQIYYSMNVEVTDKGDVPEGYKVSRKEKRNFPLILESPSPNQTSLYFCASSEHRGRGEKLFFGSGTQLSVL.